A selection of T cell receptor beta chains follows, all from one sample in a study of T cell responses to AZD1222 COVID-19 vaccine. The data were produced by immunoSEQ multiplex PCR, yet TCRdb's version contains in-frame clones alone and is incomplete. The repertoire holds some 80,000 clones, with about 91% as singletons. The sequenced sample was peripheral blood, obtained 28 days after the second dose of the MenACWY control vaccine. The receptors derive from an adult who received the MenACWY meningococcal vaccine as a control. CDR3s include the opening cysteine and the closing phenylalanine or tryptophan. Each record gives: J gene, D gene, V gene, clone size, CDR3 DNA, CDR3 protein. D genes are given only for firm matches. Part of the rows lack a size; the others show once, few, many or a class for expanded clones.

j_gene: TRBJ1-1; d_gene: -; v_gene: TRBV12-3/TRBV12-4; abundance: -; CDR3nt: TGTGCCAGCAGACACTCAGGGGTTCAGGTAGCTTTCTTT; CDR3aa: CASRHSGVQVAFF
j_gene: TRBJ1-1; d_gene: -; v_gene: TRBV30; abundance: -; CDR3nt: TGTGCCTGGAGTGTTGGCACAGCCACTGAAGCTTTCTTT; CDR3aa: CAWSVGTATEAFF
j_gene: TRBJ1-5; d_gene: -; v_gene: TRBV19; abundance: -; CDR3nt: TGTGCCAGTATTGGGGGGCCCAATCAGCCCCAGCATTTT; CDR3aa: CASIGGPNQPQHF
j_gene: TRBJ1-6; d_gene: TRBD1; v_gene: TRBV10-3; abundance: -; CDR3nt: TGTGCCATCAGTGAGCGGGACAGGGTATCTAATTCACCCCTCCACTTT; CDR3aa: CAISERDRVSNSPLHF
j_gene: TRBJ1-2; d_gene: -; v_gene: TRBV19; abundance: -; CDR3nt: TGTGCCAGTAGTATAGATCAGGACAGAAACTATGGCTACACCTTC; CDR3aa: CASSIDQDRNYGYTF
j_gene: TRBJ2-5; d_gene: TRBD1; v_gene: TRBV6-5; abundance: -; CDR3nt: TGTGCCAGCAGTCCCTCAGGGACAGAGCAAGAGACCCAGTACTTC; CDR3aa: CASSPSGTEQETQYF
j_gene: TRBJ2-2; d_gene: TRBD2; v_gene: TRBV3-1/TRBV3-2; abundance: -; CDR3nt: TGTGCCAGCAGCCCCAGGAGCGGGGGGGCCACCGGGGAGCTGTTTTTT; CDR3aa: CASSPRSGGATGELFF
j_gene: TRBJ2-7; d_gene: -; v_gene: TRBV5-1; abundance: -; CDR3nt: TGCGCCAGCAGCTCCGACAGTACCTACGAGCAGTACTTC; CDR3aa: CASSSDSTYEQYF
j_gene: TRBJ2-3; d_gene: TRBD2; v_gene: TRBV6-1; abundance: -; CDR3nt: TGTGCCAGCAGGAGCCTGACTAGCGGGGGGGATACGCAGTATTTT; CDR3aa: CASRSLTSGGDTQYF
j_gene: TRBJ2-2; d_gene: -; v_gene: TRBV21-1; abundance: -; CDR3nt: TGTGCCAGCAGCAAAGGGACAGGGGTAGCCGGGGAGCTGTTTTTT; CDR3aa: CASSKGTGVAGELFF
j_gene: TRBJ1-5; d_gene: -; v_gene: TRBV6-2/TRBV6-3; abundance: once; CDR3nt: TGTGCCAGCAGTTCCCCCAATCAGCCCCAGCATTTT; CDR3aa: CASSSPNQPQHF
j_gene: TRBJ2-6; d_gene: -; v_gene: TRBV5-1; abundance: -; CDR3nt: TGCGCCAGCAGCTTGGATTCAGCCGGGGCCAACGTCCTGACTTTC; CDR3aa: CASSLDSAGANVLTF
j_gene: TRBJ1-1; d_gene: -; v_gene: TRBV11-1; abundance: -; CDR3nt: TGTGCCAGCAGCCCCCGGAACACTGAAGCTTTCTTT; CDR3aa: CASSPRNTEAFF
j_gene: TRBJ2-5; d_gene: TRBD1; v_gene: TRBV6-5; abundance: -; CDR3nt: TGTGCCAGCAGTAACTACAGGGGGAGAAAAGAGACCCAGTACTTC; CDR3aa: CASSNYRGRKETQYF
j_gene: TRBJ1-2; d_gene: -; v_gene: TRBV28; abundance: -; CDR3nt: TGTGCCAGCAACGGGGGAAACTATGGCTACACCTTC; CDR3aa: CASNGGNYGYTF
j_gene: TRBJ2-7; d_gene: -; v_gene: TRBV2; abundance: few; CDR3nt: TGTGCCAGCAATGGGGTTTTCTCCTACGAGCAGTACTTC; CDR3aa: CASNGVFSYEQYF